These 23 T cell receptor beta chains were all obtained from the same sample, sequenced in a study of T cell repertoires in cytomegalovirus infection. TCRdb analysed the reads with MiXCR anew, one entry per CDR3 protein. The sample yields just under 500,000 distinct CDR3 sequences, roughly 34% seen once. No antigen has been identified for these receptors. The sequenced sample was cultured PBMCs, obtained from culture after CMV antigen stimulation. All receptors derive from a human donor in good health (CMV status not recorded). Some clones in this sample may be carry-over from other donors' samples.

The chain is built from TRBV12-3 or TRBV12-4 and TRBJ1-5, with unresolved D. The V gene lost 2 bases and the J gene lost 0 bases, with 5 bases spanning the gap. The CDR3 consists of 14 residues. The CDR3 region is CASSLPNSNQPQHF. The CDR3 DNA follows: TGTGCCAGCAGTTTACCCAATAGCAATCAGCCCCAGCATTTT.

There are a few counts of this clonotype. This chain connects TRBV7-2 to TRBJ1-3, with a weak D call TRBD1 (6 bases). Trimming took off 0 bases at V and 4 bases at J, with 10 bases between the two ends. The CDR3 length is 15 residues. Germline CDR1 reads SGHTA; CDR2 reads FQGNSA. Here the CDR3 reads CASSLAGGSGNTIYF. The CDR3 DNA reads TGTGCCAGCAGCTTAGCGGGGGGCTCGGGAAACACCATATATTTT.

This clonotype was counted ten times or more. The chain has TRBV19 and TRBJ2-2; D is perhaps TRBD1 (6 bases). Trimming left V 6 bases short and J 7 bases short, with 15 bases between. The germline gives CDR1 LNHDA, CDR2 SQIVND (reference sequence). The CDR3 sequence is 14 residues long. The CDR3 sequence: CASRAFQGHGELFF. CDR3 bases: TGTGCCAGTAGGGCGTTCCAGGGACACGGGGAGCTGTTTTTT.

CDR3 residues: CASSLGDFAGGPYTQYF. The CDR3 nucleotides read TGTGCCAGCAGCTTAGGTGATTTCGCGGGAGGGCCGTATACGCAGTATTTT. This chain connects TRBV7-9 to TRBJ2-3, with 9 bases that match TRBD2. The CDR3 spans 17 residues. Germline CDR1 reads SEHNR; CDR2 reads FQNEAQ (reference sequence). V trimming: 1 base; J trimming: 7 bases; junction bases outside the gene matches: 12.

The chain combines TRBV27 with TRBJ2-2; possible D gene TRBD2, 5 bases. V lost 0 bases to trimming and J lost 1 base, with 18 bases between them. The length of the CDR3 is 19 residues. CDR1 is MNHEY and CDR2 is SMNVEV in the germline V gene (reference sequence). The CDR3 reads CASSLSPLLAPENTGELFF. CDR3 DNA sequence: TGTGCCAGCAGTTTATCTCCCCTTCTAGCACCCGAGAACACCGGGGAGCTGTTTTTT.

In its sample, this clonotype was seen many times. The CDR3 nucleotides are TGTGCCAGCAGCTACCGACGAGGAGCGGGAAGTCTCAGGGAGCAGTTCTTC. Its translation is CASSYRRGAGSLREQFF. This rearrangement joins TRBV7-8 to TRBJ2-1, with TRBD2 matching 7 bases. Germline CDR1 reads SGHVS; CDR2 reads FQNEAQ. This CDR3 contains 17 residues. V gave up 4 bases and J gave up 10 bases; unmatched junction bases: 19.

The J gene is TRBJ2-5, the V gene TRBV24-1; 9 positions agree with TRBD1. The junction had 8 bases not matched to a gene; V was cut back by 4 bases and J by 0 bases. Germline lookup yields CDR1 KGHDR and CDR2 SFDVKD. This CDR3 region has 17 residues. CDR3 in DNA: TGTGCCACCAGTGACTGGGGCGGGACAGGGAACCAAGAGACCCAGTACTTC. It yields the protein CATSDWGGTGNQETQYF.

This chain uses TRBV19 with TRBJ2-1; 8 bases are a match to TRBD2. The CDR3 length is 15 residues. Unmatched junction bases numbered 4, after V lost 1 base and J lost 5 bases. Germline CDR1 reads LNHDA; CDR2 reads SQIVND (reference sequence). The CDR3 DNA reads as TGTGCCAGTAGTATAGTCCCGGGAGGGAACAATGAGCAGTTCTTC. Protein sequence: CASSIVPGGNNEQFF.

This clonotype was seen a few times. The chain has TRBV7-9 and TRBJ1-6, with 10 bases aligning to TRBD1. CDR1 and CDR2 (germline): SEHNR, FQNEAQ (reference sequence). The J segment lost 5 bases and the V segment lost 6 bases, leaving 10 bases of the junction unmatched. This CDR3 comprises 17 residues. CDR3 loop: CASRPDRGQGDNSPLHF. The CDR3, as DNA: TGTGCCAGCAGGCCAGACAGGGGGCAAGGTGATAATTCACCCCTCCACTTT.

CDR3 bases: TGTGCCAGCGGACCTCTAGCGGGAGGTTACGAGCAGTACGTC. Its translation: CASGPLAGGYEQYV. V is TRBV6-2 or TRBV6-3 and J is TRBJ2-7, with 11 nucleotides matching TRBD2. Germline values: CDR1 MNHEY, CDR2 SVGEGT. The CDR3 runs 14 residues. V lost 8 bases, J lost 4 bases, and 7 bases stayed unmatched.

The chain carries TRBV6-4 and TRBJ2-7; 11 nucleotides line up with TRBD2. Germline V gives CDR1 MRHNA, CDR2 SNTAGT. J lost 6 bases, V lost 3 bases, and 4 bases had no gene match. The CDR3 spans 14 residues. The chain's CDR3 is CASSELAGGGEQYF. CDR3 nucleotides: TGTGCCAGCAGTGAGCTAGCGGGAGGCGGCGAGCAGTACTTC.

This clonotype was counted between two and nine times. The chain carries TRBV7-9 and TRBJ2-3, with D unclear. Germline V gene lookup returns CDR1 SEHNR and CDR2 FQNEAQ (reference sequence). Trimming shortened V by 4 bases and J by 6 bases, and 17 bases separated the two germline ends. The CDR3 loop spans 15 amino acids. The CDR3 nucleotides are TGTGCCAGCAGCTCGACTGCCTCTTCTTGGGATACGCAGTATTTT. It specifies CASSSTASSWDTQYF.

This chain uses TRBV28 with TRBJ1-1; TRBD1 agrees at 8 bases. CDR1 MDHEN and CDR2 SYDVKM come from the germline V gene. Unmatched junction bases numbered 7, after V lost 6 bases and J lost 4 bases. This CDR3 is 14 amino acids long. CDR3 nucleotides: TGTGCCAGCAGCACCGCAGGGGGCATCACTGAAGCTTTCTTT. Encoded protein: CASSTAGGITEAFF.

This chain joins TRBV7-3 and TRBJ2-1; D is unresolved. This CDR3 region has 15 residues. The V gene lost 1 base and the J gene lost 3 bases, with 10 bases spanning the gap. Germline lookup yields CDR1 SGHTA and CDR2 FQGTGA. CDR3 sequence: CASSLKWEFYNEQFF. In nucleotides, the CDR3 is TGTGCCAGCAGCTTAAAGTGGGAATTCTACAATGAGCAGTTCTTC.

The chain joins TRBV24-1 to TRBJ1-5; D unresolved. The CDR3 extends over 13 amino acids. Germline loops: CDR1 KGHDR, CDR2 SFDVKD. V lost 4 bases and J lost 7, with 10 bases in between. CDR3 sequence: CATSDAGVQPQHF. The CDR3 nucleotides are TGTGCCACCAGTGACGCCGGGGTGCAGCCCCAGCATTTT.

Regarding this clonotype: This may come from a read error, since a much larger clone is one base off. The rearrangement joins TRBV7-8 to TRBJ1-1; D gene uncertain. This CDR3 comprises 13 residues. CDR1 and CDR2 from the germline V gene are SGHVS and FQNEAQ. CDR3 residues: CASSLRRSGEALF. The CDR3 DNA is TGTGCCAGCAGCTTACGCCGGAGTGGTGAAGCTCTCTTT.

There are a few counts of this clonotype. The chain combines TRBV20-1 with TRBJ2-3; weak D call: TRBD2 (6 bases). The CDR3 has 14 amino acids. V lost 3 bases, J lost 0 bases, and 10 bases lay in between. Germline CDR1 DFQATT, CDR2 SNEGSKA (reference sequence). CDR3 bases: TGCAGTGCTAGTGAGCGGGCCAGCACAGATACGCAGTATTTT. Translation gives CSASERASTDTQYF.

This sequence joins TRBV11-2 and TRBJ2-1; D assignment may be TRBD1 or TRBD2 (5 bases each). CDR1 is SGHAT and CDR2 is FQNNGV in the germline V gene. This CDR3 contains 21 residues. V lost 0 bases, J lost 12 bases, and 36 bases lay in between. As DNA, the CDR3 is TGTGCCAGCAGCTTAGATTTCGGGACCCTAGGGTATTCCAGCAAGGGTGTTGGGCAGTTCTTC. Its protein product is CASSLDFGTLGYSSKGVGQFF.

The chain employs TRBV7-8 and TRBJ1-3, with TRBD1 matching 8 bases. The CDR3 is 15 residues long. Germline V CDR1 and CDR2: SGHVS, FQNEAQ. V lost 6 bases, J lost 4 bases, and 8 bases stayed unmatched. The CDR3 loop reads CASSGQGANGNTIYF. In DNA, the CDR3 is TGTGCCAGCAGTGGGCAGGGGGCGAACGGAAACACCATATATTTT.

This sequence joins TRBV29-1 and TRBJ1-1; tentative D call: TRBD1 (6 bases). Germline assignment: CDR1 SQVTM and CDR2 ANQGSEA. This CDR3 is built from 16 residues. V shed 7 bases and J shed 3 bases, with 24 bases lying between them. Here the CDR3 reads CSGWAGANEYYTEAFF. As DNA, the CDR3 is TGCAGCGGGTGGGCGGGGGCCAACGAATACTACACTGAAGCTTTCTTT.

The J gene is TRBJ1-4, the V gene TRBV9; D call uncertain. V gave up 2 bases and J gave up 8 bases, with 16 bases separating them. The CDR3 is 15 amino acids. Germline CDR1 and CDR2: SGDLS and YYNGEE. CDR3 in DNA: TGTGCCAGCAGCGTCTCGGGCCGCGGGGAGGAAAAACTGTTTTTT. It codes for CASSVSGRGEEKLFF. The full variable domain, rest sourced from reference TRBV9 and TRBJ1-4, is DSGVTQTPKHLITATGQRVTLRCSPRSGDLSVYWYQQSLDQGLQFLIQYYNGEERAKGNILERFSAQQFPDLHSELNLSSLELGDSALYFCASSVSGRGEEKLFFGSGTQLSVL.

The gene calls are TRBV7-6 and TRBJ1-2; unclear D gene. The length of the CDR3 is 13 residues. The V and J ends lost 3 bases and 8 bases respectively, with 13 bases between them. Per the germline V gene, CDR1 is SGHVS and CDR2 is FNYEAQ. The CDR3 nucleotides are TGTGCCAGCAGCTTCGATAACATACGAGGCTACACCTTC. Translation gives CASSFDNIRGYTF.

In this sample, this clonotype turned up a few times. The genes are TRBV4-1 and TRBJ1-2; possible D gene TRBD1, 5 bases. Germline V CDR1 and CDR2: MGHRA, YSYEKL. CDR3 length: 14 amino acids. The V gene lost 3 bases and the J gene lost 7 bases, with 15 bases spanning the gap. DNA of the CDR3: TGCGCCAGCAGCCAGGACCCAGGGATGATTGGCTACACCTTC. Its translation: CASSQDPGMIGYTF.